This T cell receptor (beta chain) was identified in a study of cytomegalovirus exposure and HLA in healthy donors. The CDR3 has 16 amino acids. V shed 4 bases and J shed 0 bases, with 12 bases lying between them. Germline loops: CDR1 MNHEY, CDR2 SVGAGI. Both 60 Vbeta primers and 13 Jbeta primers went into the PCR. TCRdb keeps only in-frame clones here, not all; method: immunoSEQ multiplex PCR. The repertoire consists of roughly 99,000 clones, with roughly 80% occurring once and the leading ten covering approximately 2.1%. Sequenced material: PBMCs. The clonotype originates from a man aged 25 to 40 in good health and CMV-seronegative. The chain uses TRBV6-5 and TRBJ2-2; D not resolved. The CDR3 sequence: CASSSPIRANTGELFF. The CDR3 DNA is TGTGCCAGCAGTTCCCCCATTCGCGCGAACACCGGGGAGCTGTTTTTT.